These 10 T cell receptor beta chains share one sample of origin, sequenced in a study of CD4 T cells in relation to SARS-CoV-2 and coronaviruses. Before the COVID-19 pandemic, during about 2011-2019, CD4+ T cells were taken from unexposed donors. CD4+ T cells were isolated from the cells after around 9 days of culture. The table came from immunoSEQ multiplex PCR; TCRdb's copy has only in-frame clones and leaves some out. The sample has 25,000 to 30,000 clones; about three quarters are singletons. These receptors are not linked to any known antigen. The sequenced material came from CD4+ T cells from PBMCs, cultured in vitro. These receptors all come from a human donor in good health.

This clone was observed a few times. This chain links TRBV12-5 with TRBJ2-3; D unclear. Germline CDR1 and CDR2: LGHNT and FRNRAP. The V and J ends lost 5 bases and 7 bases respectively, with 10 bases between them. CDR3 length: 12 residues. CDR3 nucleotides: TGTGCTAGTGGTACCCTACCGTATACGCAGTATTTT. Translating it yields CASGTLPYTQYF.

CDR3 nucleotide sequence: TGTGCCAGCAGTTTCAGTCCCGGGCCTCCCGATACGCAGTATTTT. This codes for CASSFSPGPPDTQYF. This rearrangement joins TRBV6-2 or TRBV6-3 to TRBJ2-3, with D hard to call. Per germline, CDR1 MNHEY and CDR2 SVGEGT. Trimming cost V 4 bases and J 6 bases, with 17 bases left between them. The CDR3 totals 15 residues.

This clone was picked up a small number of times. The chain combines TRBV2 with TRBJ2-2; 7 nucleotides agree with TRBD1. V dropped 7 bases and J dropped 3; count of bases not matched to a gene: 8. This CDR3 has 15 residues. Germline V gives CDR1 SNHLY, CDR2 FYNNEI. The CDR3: CASTPTGSDTGELFF. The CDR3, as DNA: TGTGCCAGCACCCCGACAGGGTCGGACACCGGGGAGCTGTTTTTT.

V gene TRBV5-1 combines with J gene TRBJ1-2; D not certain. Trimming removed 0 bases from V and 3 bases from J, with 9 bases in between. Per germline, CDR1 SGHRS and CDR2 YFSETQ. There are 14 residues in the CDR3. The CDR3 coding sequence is TGCGCCAGCAGCTTGGCCACCGCGGACTATGGCTACACCTTC. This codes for CASSLATADYGYTF.

The CDR3 is CASSKGRTLGDTQYF. The CDR3 nucleotides read TGTGCCAGCAGCAAGGGACGGACCCTAGGGGATACGCAGTATTTT. The chain uses TRBV21-1 and TRBJ2-3. TRBV21-1 constitutes a pseudogene. The CDR3 length is 15 residues.

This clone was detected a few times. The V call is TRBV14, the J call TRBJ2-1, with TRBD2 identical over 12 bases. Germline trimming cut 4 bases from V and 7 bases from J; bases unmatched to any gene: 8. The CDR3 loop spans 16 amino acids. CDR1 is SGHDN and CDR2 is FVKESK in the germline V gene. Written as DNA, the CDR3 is TGTGCCAGCAGCCCTAGACTAGCGGGAGTTAGAAATGAGCAGTTCTTC. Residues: CASSPRLAGVRNEQFF.

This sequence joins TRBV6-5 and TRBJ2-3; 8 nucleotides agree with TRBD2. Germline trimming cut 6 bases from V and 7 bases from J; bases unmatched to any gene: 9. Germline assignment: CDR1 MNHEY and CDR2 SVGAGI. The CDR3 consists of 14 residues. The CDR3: CASSPGGASYTQYF. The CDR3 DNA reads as TGTGCCAGCAGCCCCGGGGGGGCTTCGTATACGCAGTATTTT.

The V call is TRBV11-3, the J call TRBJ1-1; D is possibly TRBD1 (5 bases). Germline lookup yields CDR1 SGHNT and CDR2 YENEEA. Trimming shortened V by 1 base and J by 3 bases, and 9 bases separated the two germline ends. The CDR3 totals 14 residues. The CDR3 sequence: CASSLGGVDTEAFF. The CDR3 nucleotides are TGTGCCAGCAGCTTAGGGGGGGTGGACACTGAAGCTTTCTTT. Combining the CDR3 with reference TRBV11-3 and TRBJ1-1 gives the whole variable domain EAGVVQSPRYKIIEKKQPVAFWCNPISGHNTLYWYLQNLGQGPELLIRYENEEAVDDSQLPKDRFSAERLKGVDSTLKIQPAELGDSAVYLCASSLGGVDTEAFFGQGTRLTVV.

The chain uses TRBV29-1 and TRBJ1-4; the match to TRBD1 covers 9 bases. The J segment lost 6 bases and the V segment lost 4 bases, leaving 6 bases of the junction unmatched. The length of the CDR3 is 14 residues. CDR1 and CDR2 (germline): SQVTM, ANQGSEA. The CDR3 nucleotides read TGCAGCGTTGGGGGGACAGGGAGTGATGAAAAACTGTTTTTT. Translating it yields CSVGGTGSDEKLFF.

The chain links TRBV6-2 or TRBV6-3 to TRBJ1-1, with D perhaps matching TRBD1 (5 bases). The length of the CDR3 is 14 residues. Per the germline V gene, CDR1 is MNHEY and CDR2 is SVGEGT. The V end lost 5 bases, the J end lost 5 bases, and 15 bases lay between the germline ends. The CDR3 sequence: CASSRGGGTTEAFF. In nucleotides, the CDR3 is TGTGCCAGCAGTCGGGGCGGGGGAACGACTGAAGCTTTCTTT.